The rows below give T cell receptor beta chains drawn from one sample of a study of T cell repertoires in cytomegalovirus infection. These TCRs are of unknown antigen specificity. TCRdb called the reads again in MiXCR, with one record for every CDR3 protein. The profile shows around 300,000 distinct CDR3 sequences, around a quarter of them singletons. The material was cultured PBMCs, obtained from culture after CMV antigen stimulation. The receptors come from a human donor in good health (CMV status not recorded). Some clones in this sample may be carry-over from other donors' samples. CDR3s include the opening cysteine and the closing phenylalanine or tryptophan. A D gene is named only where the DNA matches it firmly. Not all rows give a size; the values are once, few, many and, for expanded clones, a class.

CDR3nt: TGTGCCAGCAGGGGGACAGGGGTCAATGAGCAGTTCTTC
CDR3aa: CASRGTGVNEQFF
v_gene: TRBV2
j_gene: TRBJ2-1
abundance: few
d_gene: TRBD1

CDR3nt: TGTGCCAGCAGTCCGCGGAACCGGGAGGCAGATACGCAGTATTTT
CDR3aa: CASSPRNREADTQYF
v_gene: TRBV12-3/TRBV12-4
j_gene: TRBJ2-3
abundance: -
d_gene: TRBD2

CDR3nt: TGTGCCAGCAGCTTAGTAGGGCGACCGCACAATGAGCAGTTCTTC
CDR3aa: CASSLVGRPHNEQFF
v_gene: TRBV7-9
j_gene: TRBJ2-1
abundance: -
d_gene: -

CDR3nt: TGCAGTGCTAGAGGACCCCCGGGGGGGGAAGTGATTAGTTCACCCCTCCACTTT
CDR3aa: CSARGPPGGEVISSPLHF
v_gene: TRBV20-1
j_gene: TRBJ1-6
abundance: few
d_gene: -

CDR3nt: TGTGCCAGCAGTTACCTAGCGGGAGGGCAGGCCGGGGAGCTGTTTTTT
CDR3aa: CASSYLAGGQAGELFF
v_gene: TRBV6-6
j_gene: TRBJ2-2
abundance: few
d_gene: TRBD2

CDR3nt: TGTGCCAGCAATGTGGGACAGGGAGCCCCCTCCTACGAGCAGTACTTC
CDR3aa: CASNVGQGAPSYEQYF
v_gene: TRBV6-1
j_gene: TRBJ2-7
abundance: -
d_gene: TRBD1

CDR3nt: TGTGCCAGCAGTACCCGATGGGAGGGAAGGATTACGGGCTACACCTTC
CDR3aa: CASSTRWEGRITGYTF
v_gene: TRBV6-2/TRBV6-3
j_gene: TRBJ1-2
abundance: few
d_gene: -

CDR3nt: TGTGCCAGCCACCTCCGACAGGTGTACACTGAAGCTTTCTTT
CDR3aa: CASHLRQVYTEAFF
v_gene: TRBV6-1
j_gene: TRBJ1-1
abundance: -
d_gene: -

CDR3nt: TGTGCCAGTGGGACAGGGAGCACAGATACGCAGTATTTT
CDR3aa: CASGTGSTDTQYF
v_gene: TRBV7-3
j_gene: TRBJ2-3
abundance: many
d_gene: TRBD1

CDR3nt: TGTGCCAGCAGTTACGGGGACGGGGCCTCTTACGAGCAGTACTTC
CDR3aa: CASSYGDGASYEQYF
v_gene: TRBV6-2/TRBV6-3
j_gene: TRBJ2-7
abundance: -
d_gene: -

CDR3nt: TGCAGTGCTGGAGGAGCCAAAAACATTCAGTACTTC
CDR3aa: CSAGGAKNIQYF
v_gene: TRBV20-1
j_gene: TRBJ2-4
abundance: -
d_gene: -

CDR3nt: TGTGCCAGTAGTATTGGGCAGCCCCAGCATTTT
CDR3aa: CASSIGQPQHF
v_gene: TRBV19
j_gene: TRBJ1-5
abundance: many
d_gene: -

CDR3nt: TGTGCCAGCAGCGCCCGGAGGTCTAGCAGCTACAATGAGCAGTTCTTC
CDR3aa: CASSARRSSSYNEQFF
v_gene: TRBV9
j_gene: TRBJ2-1
abundance: -
d_gene: -

CDR3nt: TGTGCCAGCAGCTTAAGGCCACAAGGAAATGAGCAGTTCTTC
CDR3aa: CASSLRPQGNEQFF
v_gene: TRBV7-2
j_gene: TRBJ2-1
abundance: -
d_gene: -

CDR3nt: TGTGCCACCGCCAAGGACAGGGGCTCCTACAATGAGCAGTTCTTC
CDR3aa: CATAKDRGSYNEQFF
v_gene: TRBV24-1
j_gene: TRBJ2-1
abundance: -
d_gene: TRBD1

CDR3nt: TGTGCCAGCAGCGCCGACCGGGCTGGGGGCTACACCTTC
CDR3aa: CASSADRAGGYTF
v_gene: TRBV7-2
j_gene: TRBJ1-2
abundance: many
d_gene: -

CDR3nt: TGTGCCAGCAGCTTCGTGGCAAGCACAGATACGCAGTATTTT
CDR3aa: CASSFVASTDTQYF
v_gene: TRBV7-2
j_gene: TRBJ2-3
abundance: many
d_gene: -

CDR3nt: TGTGCCAGTAGGAGCGGAGAATACAATGAGCAGTTCTTC
CDR3aa: CASRSGEYNEQFF
v_gene: TRBV19
j_gene: TRBJ2-1
abundance: few
d_gene: -

CDR3nt: TGCGCCAGCAGCCAAGAACTAACAGGGGCCACCGGGGAGCTGTTTTTT
CDR3aa: CASSQELTGATGELFF
v_gene: TRBV4-3
j_gene: TRBJ2-2
abundance: few
d_gene: TRBD1

CDR3nt: TGTGCCAGCAGCACCGGGACACCCGCTAACTATGGCTACACCTTC
CDR3aa: CASSTGTPANYGYTF
v_gene: TRBV7-2
j_gene: TRBJ1-2
abundance: few
d_gene: -

CDR3nt: TGTGCCAGCAGCAGCCGGGACACGGTTCTGAGGGGGGATGGCTACACCTTC
CDR3aa: CASSSRDTVLRGDGYTF
v_gene: TRBV7-9
j_gene: TRBJ1-2
abundance: many
d_gene: -

CDR3nt: TGCAGCGTAGCTGGACAGGACGGCAATCAGCCCCAGCATTTT
CDR3aa: CSVAGQDGNQPQHF
v_gene: TRBV29-1
j_gene: TRBJ1-5
abundance: many
d_gene: TRBD1

CDR3nt: TGTGCCAGCAGGTCGCCGGACCAAGAGACCCTGTACTTC
CDR3aa: CASRSPDQETLYF
v_gene: TRBV7-9
j_gene: TRBJ2-5
abundance: -
d_gene: -

CDR3nt: TGTGCCAGCAGTAATACGAGCCCCTTCCTAGCGAGGGACAATGAGCAGTTCTTC
CDR3aa: CASSNTSPFLARDNEQFF
v_gene: TRBV7-2
j_gene: TRBJ2-1
abundance: -
d_gene: -

CDR3nt: TGTGCCAGCAGTTACTCGAAAGGGGAGCTGTTTTTT
CDR3aa: CASSYSKGELFF
v_gene: TRBV6-2/TRBV6-3
j_gene: TRBJ2-2
abundance: -
d_gene: -

CDR3nt: TGTGCCATCAGTGAGTACGGCCTTAGCGATGAGCAGTTCTTC
CDR3aa: CAISEYGLSDEQFF
v_gene: TRBV10-3
j_gene: TRBJ2-1
abundance: few
d_gene: -

CDR3nt: TGTGCCAGCAGTTTTGACCGGGAGGCCCAGTTCTTC
CDR3aa: CASSFDREAQFF
v_gene: TRBV12-3/TRBV12-4
j_gene: TRBJ2-1
abundance: -
d_gene: TRBD2

CDR3nt: TGTGCCAGCAGCCAGACAGGTCAGCCCCAGCATTTT
CDR3aa: CASSQTGQPQHF
v_gene: TRBV13
j_gene: TRBJ1-5
abundance: -
d_gene: -

CDR3nt: TGTGCCAGTAGTCCCGACGGGGGGGCCAACGTCCTGACTTTC
CDR3aa: CASSPDGGANVLTF
v_gene: TRBV19
j_gene: TRBJ2-6
abundance: -
d_gene: -

CDR3nt: TGTGCCAGCAGCTATGGTGACAGGGAGAAAGCTTTCTTT
CDR3aa: CASSYGDREKAFF
v_gene: TRBV7-2
j_gene: TRBJ1-1
abundance: many
d_gene: TRBD1

CDR3nt: TGTGCCAGCAGACCGGGACCACAGATTGGGGAGACCCAGTACTTC
CDR3aa: CASRPGPQIGETQYF
v_gene: TRBV11-2
j_gene: TRBJ2-5
abundance: many
d_gene: -

CDR3nt: TGTGCCAGCAGCTTAGTCCTCCGGCAGAATGAGCAGTTCTTC
CDR3aa: CASSLVLRQNEQFF
v_gene: TRBV7-8
j_gene: TRBJ2-1
abundance: -
d_gene: -

CDR3nt: TGTGCTAGTGGTTCCCGTACTTCCTTCACGGCGGACACTGAAGCTTTCTTT
CDR3aa: CASGSRTSFTADTEAFF
v_gene: TRBV12-5
j_gene: TRBJ1-1
abundance: -
d_gene: -

CDR3nt: TGTGCCAGCAGAAGGGGGGACAGACAAGAGACCCAGTACTTC
CDR3aa: CASRRGDRQETQYF
v_gene: TRBV12-3/TRBV12-4
j_gene: TRBJ2-5
abundance: -
d_gene: -

CDR3nt: TGTGCCAGCAGCCCCCAGGGGGGGGGGAAGGGCTACACCTTC
CDR3aa: CASSPQGGGKGYTF
v_gene: TRBV27
j_gene: TRBJ1-2
abundance: once
d_gene: TRBD1

CDR3nt: TGTGCCAGGAGAGCGGGGTTGAACACCGGGGAGCTGTTTTTT
CDR3aa: CARRAGLNTGELFF
v_gene: TRBV7-6
j_gene: TRBJ2-2
abundance: many
d_gene: TRBD2

CDR3nt: TGTGCCAGCAGCTTGAGGACTAGCGGCTACACCGGGGAGCTGTTTTTT
CDR3aa: CASSLRTSGYTGELFF
v_gene: TRBV5-5
j_gene: TRBJ2-2
abundance: few
d_gene: TRBD2

CDR3nt: TGTGCCAGCAGCTCCACCGACAGGCTGTCCTACAATGAGCAGTTCTTC
CDR3aa: CASSSTDRLSYNEQFF
v_gene: TRBV7-9
j_gene: TRBJ2-1
abundance: many
d_gene: -

CDR3nt: TGTGCCAGCATCCCCGAGCCGGGTTATGGAGATACGCAGTATTTT
CDR3aa: CASIPEPGYGDTQYF
v_gene: TRBV6-6
j_gene: TRBJ2-3
abundance: -
d_gene: -